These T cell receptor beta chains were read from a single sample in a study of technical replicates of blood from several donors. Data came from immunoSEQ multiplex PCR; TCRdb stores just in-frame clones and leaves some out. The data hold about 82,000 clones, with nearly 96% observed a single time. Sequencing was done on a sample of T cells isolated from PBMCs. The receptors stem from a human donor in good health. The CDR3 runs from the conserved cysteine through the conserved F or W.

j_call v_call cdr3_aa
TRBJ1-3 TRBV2 CASREGGDENTIYF
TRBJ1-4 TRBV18 CASSPIPGESEKLFF
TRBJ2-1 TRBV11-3 CASSPGLAGGVEQFF
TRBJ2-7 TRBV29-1 CSARDGSEQYF
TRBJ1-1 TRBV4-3 CASSQDQGTGGEAFF
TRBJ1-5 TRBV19 CASSGTGFQPQHF
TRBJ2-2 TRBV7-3 CASKIDGTLNTGELFF
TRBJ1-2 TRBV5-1 CASSLDGSGRGNYGYTF
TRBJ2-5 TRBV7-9 CASSPGQPIQETQYF
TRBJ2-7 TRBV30 CAWSVTLREQYF
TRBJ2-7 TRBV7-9 CASSVSGRDYEQYF
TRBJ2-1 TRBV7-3 CASSLGGSGNEQFF